The 10 T cell receptor beta chains given below trace back to one sample, sequenced in a study of CD8+ T cells in alopecia areata. Investigators isolated RNA and reverse transcribed it into cDNA to act as the sequencing template. Assay: immunoSEQ multiplex PCR; the TCRdb copy retains only in-frame clones and omits some. The repertoire holds around 290,000 clones, with more than 45% as singletons. Described treatment: oral pan-JAK inhibitor, 5-10 mg twice daily. The material sequenced was CD4+ T cells sorted from blood, taken at week 24, from a patient treated with tofacitinib. The receptors originated from a human donor with alopecia areata.

The chain carries TRBV30 and TRBJ1-2, with D tentatively TRBD1 (5 bases). This CDR3 region has 13 residues. Germline V CDR1 and CDR2: GTSNPN, SVGIG (reference sequence). V was pared by 0 bases and J by 4 bases, with 9 bases between. Here the CDR3 DNA reads TGTGCCTGGAGTGTGGGGGGTCCCTATGGCTACACCTTC. Its protein is CAWSVGGPYGYTF.

This clone occurred a few times. The chain has TRBV30 and TRBJ1-3; D is ambiguous. V was trimmed by 0 bases and J by 4 bases, leaving 4 bases between them. The CDR3 has 12 amino acids. Germline V gene lookup returns CDR1 GTSNPN and CDR2 SVGIG (reference sequence). The CDR3 sequence: CAWSVDGNTIYF. The CDR3 DNA sequence: TGTGCCTGGAGTGTTGACGGAAACACCATATATTTT.

This clone has more than one count but fewer than ten. This chain links TRBV28 with TRBJ1-2, with no clear D. The V end lost 6 bases, the J end lost 6 bases, and 5 bases lay between the germline ends. The CDR3 contains 10 residues. Germline CDR1 MDHEN, CDR2 SYDVKM. CDR3 sequence reads: CASRGNGYTF. The CDR3 DNA reads as TGTGCCAGCAGAGGGAATGGCTACACCTTC.

Regarding this clone: At the DNA level, this CDR3 is encoded by other sequences in the same sample as well. The chain is built from TRBV30 and TRBJ1-2; 8 bases fit TRBD1. Trimming cost V 3 bases and J 5 bases; bases outside gene matches: 2. In germline, CDR1 is GTSNPN, CDR2 SVGIG (reference sequence). The length of the CDR3 is 12 residues. In DNA, the CDR3 is TGTGCCTGGAGCGGGACAGGATATGGCTACACCTTC. It encodes CAWSGTGYGYTF.

Regarding this clone: The sample contains more than one DNA sequence encoding this CDR3. This sequence joins TRBV30 and TRBJ1-6, with TRBD1 as a possible D gene (5 bases). CDR1 is GTSNPN and CDR2 is SVGIG in the germline V gene (reference sequence). The length of the CDR3 is 13 residues. Trimming left V 0 bases short and J 8 bases short, with 8 bases between. DNA for the CDR3: TGTGCCTGGAGTGTACGAGGGGATTCACCCCTCCACTTT. Translating it yields CAWSVRGDSPLHF.

This clone has only a few counts. This chain links TRBV28 with TRBJ2-2; D is ambiguous. CDR1 is MDHEN and CDR2 is SYDVKM in the germline V gene. The V gene lost 2 bases and the J gene lost 3 bases, with 10 bases spanning the gap. The CDR3 contains 15 residues. In DNA form, the CDR3 reads TGTGCCAGCAGTTTAAGTTTGAGGTACACCGGGGAGCTGTTTTTT. Its translation is CASSLSLRYTGELFF.

This chain joins TRBV29-1 and TRBJ2-5, with D possibly being TRBD1 or TRBD2 (5 bases each). The CDR3 totals 11 residues. The V and J ends lost 4 bases and 3 bases respectively, with 6 bases between them. Germline CDR1 SQVTM, CDR2 ANQGSEA. The CDR3 protein is CSVVGEETQYF. The CDR3 DNA sequence: TGCAGCGTTGTGGGGGAAGAGACCCAGTACTTC. The whole variable domain, remainder taken from reference TRBV29-1 and TRBJ2-5, is SAVISQKPSRDICQRGTSLTIQCQVDSQVTMMFWYRQQPGQSLTLIATANQGSEATYESGFVIDKFPISRPNLTFSTLTVSNMSPEDSSIYLCSVVGEETQYFGPGTRLLVL.

The rearrangement uses TRBV5-1 and TRBJ2-2; a possible D gene is TRBD1 (6 bases). CDR1 is SGHRS, CDR2 YFSETQ, per germline. CDR3 size: 15 residues. V lost 5 bases and J lost 0, with 11 bases in between. DNA of the CDR3: TGCGCCAGCAGTCCGGACAGTTCGAACACCGGGGAGCTGTTTTTT. This sequence encodes CASSPDSSNTGELFF. The complete variable domain, with remaining parts taken from reference TRBV5-1 and TRBJ2-2, reads KAGVTQTPRYLIKTRGQQVTLSCSPISGHRSVSWYQQTPGQGLQFLFEYFSETQRNKGNFPGRFSGRQFSNSRSEMNVSTLELGDSALYLCASSPDSSNTGELFFGEGSRLTVL.

The chain uses TRBV7-9 and TRBJ2-1; 7 nucleotides align to TRBD2. In germline, CDR1 is SEHNR, CDR2 FQNEAQ (reference sequence). V was pared by 5 bases and J by 4 bases, with 11 bases of the junction left unmatched. CDR3 size: 16 residues. CDR3 loop: CASSPFGGSAYNEQFF. CDR3 DNA: TGTGCCAGCAGCCCGTTCGGGGGGAGCGCATACAATGAGCAGTTCTTC.

The gene calls are TRBV7-9 and TRBJ2-5; 7 nucleotides line up with TRBD1. The length of the CDR3 is 14 residues. Germline values: CDR1 SEHNR, CDR2 FQNEAQ (reference sequence). J gave up 2 bases and V 8 bases, and 8 bases lay outside the gene matches. CDR3 residues: CASGDRVKQETQYF. The CDR3 DNA reads as TGTGCCAGCGGTGACAGGGTAAAGCAAGAGACCCAGTACTTC.